These 31 T cell receptor beta chains were sequenced from one sample in a study of T cells in Graves' hyperthyroidism and ophthalmopathy. Template material for amplifying TCR beta CDR3 regions consisted of RNA transcripts. Carried out on the TCR CDR3, a first-round RT-PCR used the HTBI primer set. TCRdb re-analysed the multiplex PCR reads in MiXCR, keeping a single row per CDR3 protein. The sample yields under 450,000 distinct CDR3 sequences, about 15% seen once. The sample consisted of blood. All receptors come from a woman aged 18-29 years with Graves' hyperthyroidism.

This clonotype was counted many times. The J gene is TRBJ2-3, the V gene TRBV7-8, with 7 nucleotides matching TRBD1. V lost 4 bases to trimming and J lost 0 bases; unmatched junction nucleotides: 4. Germline CDR1 is SGHVS and CDR2 is FQNEAQ. The CDR3 length is 15 residues. This chain's CDR3 is CASSSHRGSTDTQYF. DNA of the CDR3: TGTGCCAGCAGCTCACACAGGGGAAGCACAGATACGCAGTATTTT.

This clonotype was observed at least ten times. The V and J genes are TRBV5-4 and TRBJ1-1; 8 bases map to TRBD1. Per germline, CDR1 SGHNT and CDR2 YYREEE (reference sequence). With 4 bases clipped from V and 1 base from J, the junction kept 18 bases outside the gene matches. This CDR3 has 19 amino acids. As DNA, the CDR3 is TGTGCCAGCAGCGCGGGACAGGTCCGCCGACTAGGGGAGAACACTGAAGCTTTCTTT. It yields the protein CASSAGQVRRLGENTEAFF.

This clonotype was seen ten or more times. This rearrangement joins TRBV12-3 or TRBV12-4 to TRBJ1-2, with D perhaps matching TRBD1 (6 bases). Trimming shortened V by 1 base and J by 6 bases, and 12 bases separated the two germline ends. This CDR3 comprises 14 residues. CDR3 coding DNA: TGTGCCAGCAGTTTAGACAGGGTAAAGGATGGCTACACCTTC. Encoded protein: CASSLDRVKDGYTF.

This clonotype occurred many times. V is TRBV5-6 and J is TRBJ2-3; a possible D gene is TRBD1 (6 bases). Trimming stripped 0 bases from V and 3 bases from J, with 11 bases between. The CDR3 totals 15 residues. Germline values: CDR1 SGHDT, CDR2 YYEEEE. CDR3 in amino acids: CASSLGRGRTDTQYF. The CDR3 DNA follows: TGTGCCAGCAGCTTGGGCAGGGGCAGAACAGATACGCAGTATTTT.

This clonotype has at least ten counts. In DNA form, the CDR3 reads TGTGCCAGCAGCCGAGCCCTCGGGCCCCACGAGCAGTACTTC. It encodes CASSRALGPHEQYF. The V gene is TRBV6-1, the J gene TRBJ2-7; the D is unclear. V was pared by 6 bases and J by 5 bases, with 17 bases between. Per germline, CDR1 MNHNS and CDR2 SASEGT. The CDR3 is 14 amino acids.

This clonotype appeared many times. This chain joins TRBV10-3 and TRBJ1-2; tentatively, D is TRBD1 (6 bases). CDR1 is ENHRY and CDR2 is SYGVKD in the germline V gene. V dropped 4 bases and J dropped 5 bases, with 20 bases sitting between them. This CDR3 is built from 16 residues. CDR3: CAISGETRGIGYGYTF. For the CDR3, the DNA is TGTGCCATCAGTGGGGAGACAAGGGGGATTGGATATGGCTACACCTTC.

In its sample, this clonotype was seen a few times. The chain combines TRBV7-9 with TRBJ2-6; 8 bases align to TRBD1. Trimming at V came to 5 bases and at J to 0 bases, leaving 9 bases not matched to a gene. The CDR3 consists of 18 residues. Germline CDR1 SEHNR, CDR2 FQNEAQ (reference sequence). For the CDR3, the DNA is TGTGCCAGCAGCCCAGGGACAGGTGAAAGCTCTGGGGCCAACGTCCTGACTTTC. It is translated as CASSPGTGESSGANVLTF.

The sample holds many counts of this clonotype. The junction departs from the called germline gene at one end, perhaps through a read error. The chain combines TRBV7-9 with TRBJ1-2; a weak D match, TRBD1 (5 bases). The CDR3 has 12 residues. CDR1 and CDR2 (germline): SEHNR, FQNEAQ (reference sequence). The CDR3 here is CASSLGPNGYTF. CDR3 bases: TGTGCCAGCAGCTTGGGGCCCAATGGGTACACCTTC.

This clonotype was picked up many times. V usage is TRBV11-2 and J usage is TRBJ2-3, with D perhaps TRBD2 (6 bases). Germline V gene data show CDR1 as SGHAT and CDR2 as FQNNGV. CDR3 length equals 11 residues. Here the CDR3 DNA reads TGTGGCGTCCGGGGGTCAGATACGCAGTATTTT. Translated: CGVRGSDTQYF.

This clonotype was counted only a few times. The V and J genes are TRBV7-3 and TRBJ1-2, with TRBD1 matching over 8 bases. V lost 6 bases and J lost 4; bases outside the gene matches: 7. The CDR3 has 14 amino acids. Germline values: CDR1 SGHTA, CDR2 FQGTGA. The CDR3 sequence: CASRGGQATYGYTF. In nucleotides, the CDR3 is TGTGCCAGCAGGGGGGGACAGGCGACCTATGGCTACACCTTC.

This clonotype was counted at least ten times. As DNA, the CDR3 is TGTGCCAGCAACCCGACAGGGGGCGCGAGCGGCTACACCTTC. Residues: CASNPTGGASGYTF. The V gene is TRBV2, the J gene TRBJ1-2; 10 bases agree with TRBD1. V dropped 7 bases and J dropped 8; count of bases not matched to a gene: 10. The CDR3 has 14 amino acids. The germline CDR1 and CDR2 sequences are SNHLY and FYNNEI.

This clonotype turned up a few times. The chain carries TRBV4-1 and TRBJ2-2; D unclear. V dropped 3 bases and J dropped 6 bases, with 8 bases sitting between them. Per the germline V gene, CDR1 is MGHRA and CDR2 is YSYEKL. The CDR3 sequence is 13 residues long. This CDR3 is CASSHPFAGELFF. The DNA for the CDR3 is TGCGCCAGCAGCCATCCCTTCGCCGGGGAGCTGTTTTTT.

Within the sample, this clonotype is medium-sized. The chain combines TRBV5-1 with TRBJ1-1; weak D call: TRBD1 (6 bases). Germline loops: CDR1 SGHRS, CDR2 YFSETQ. The CDR3 runs to 16 residues. Trimming cost V 0 bases and J 3 bases, with 15 bases left between them. The CDR3 region is CASSLEFRGLYTEAFF. The CDR3 DNA reads TGCGCCAGCAGCTTGGAATTCAGGGGACTCTACACTGAAGCTTTCTTT.

This clonotype has at least ten counts. V usage is TRBV5-8 and J usage is TRBJ1-5; weak D call: TRBD1 (5 bases). From germline, CDR1 is SGHTS and CDR2 YDEGEE. This CDR3 spans 12 amino acids. The ends were cut back, 2 bases at V and 9 bases at J, with 9 bases in the middle. CDR3 amino acids: CASSFDSSPQHF. The CDR3 DNA sequence: TGTGCCAGCAGCTTTGACAGTTCGCCCCAGCATTTT.

The J gene is TRBJ1-3, the V gene TRBV20-1; a weak D match, TRBD1 (5 bases). Looked up from germline, CDR1 is DFQATT and CDR2 is SNEGSKA (reference sequence). This CDR3 contains 14 residues. V shed 5 bases and J shed 0 bases, with 11 bases lying between them. CDR3 region: CSALTEFSGNTIYF. CDR3 DNA sequence: TGCAGTGCTCTGACAGAATTCTCTGGAAACACCATATATTTT.

This clonotype was found many times. The V and J genes are TRBV6-1 and TRBJ2-5; D may be TRBD2 (5 bases). Trimming took off 6 bases at V and 3 bases at J, with 14 bases between the two ends. Germline assignment: CDR1 MNHNS and CDR2 SASEGT. The CDR3 runs to 14 residues. The CDR3 is CASSGLPRKETQYF. The CDR3 nucleotides read TGTGCCAGCAGCGGACTGCCCAGGAAAGAGACCCAGTACTTC.

This clonotype was seen just once. The V gene is TRBV6-5, the J gene TRBJ2-6; 11 positions agree with TRBD1. V was clipped by 0 bases and J by 0 bases; unmatched bases: 4. Germline CDR1 MNHEY, CDR2 SVGAGI. This CDR3 is 19 amino acids long. The CDR3 reads CASSYSFGTGGSGANVLTF. The CDR3 nucleotides are TGTGCCAGCAGTTACTCGTTCGGGACAGGGGGCTCTGGGGCCAACGTCCTGACTTTC.

This clonotype came up many times. The V call is TRBV20-1, the J call TRBJ2-7; 8 bases fit TRBD2. Germline V gene sequence: CDR1 DFQATT, CDR2 SNEGSKA (reference sequence). This CDR3 comprises 15 residues. V trimming: 0 bases; J trimming: 2 bases; junction bases outside the gene matches: 6. CDR3 loop: CSARDMGGRTYEQYF. In DNA form, the CDR3 reads TGCAGTGCTAGAGATATGGGCGGGAGGACCTACGAGCAGTACTTC.

This clonotype was counted ten times or more. V is TRBV15 and J is TRBJ1-6; possibly TRBD1 for D (6 bases). V shed 6 bases and J shed 8 bases, with 17 bases lying between them. CDR1 is LNHNV and CDR2 is YYDKDF in the germline V gene (reference sequence). The CDR3 runs to 15 residues. The chain's CDR3 is CATRINRVWDSPLHF. The CDR3 nucleotides read TGTGCCACCAGGATAAACAGGGTTTGGGATTCACCCCTCCACTTT.

This chain uses TRBV11-3 with TRBJ1-1; D is unclear. Germline-derived CDR1 and CDR2 are SGHNT and YENEEA. V gave up 0 bases and J gave up 7 bases, with 18 bases separating them. The CDR3 sequence is 16 residues long. The CDR3 DNA sequence: TGTGCCAGCAGCTTAGAGTTAGATTCCCCCGTCATTGAAGCTTTCTTT. Its protein product is CASSLELDSPVIEAFF.

This clonotype was seen more than once but under ten times. The J gene is TRBJ2-3, the V gene TRBV6-1, with D perhaps assigned TRBD1 or TRBD2 (5 bases each). V dropped 5 bases and J dropped 0 bases, with 15 bases sitting between them. This CDR3 is 16 amino acids long. Germline CDR1 is MNHNS and CDR2 is SASEGT. CDR3 protein: CASSRRGVTSTDTQYF. Here the CDR3 DNA reads TGTGCCAGCAGTCGTCGAGGGGTCACTAGCACAGATACGCAGTATTTT.

The chain uses TRBV20-1 and TRBJ1-5; 10 bases line up with TRBD1. The CDR3 contains 16 residues. Trimming took 1 base from V and 1 from J; bases not matched to a gene: 4. Germline CDR1 is DFQATT and CDR2 is SNEGSKA (reference sequence). CDR3 residues: CSARAGTGASNQPQHF. The CDR3 nucleotides read TGCAGTGCTAGAGCCGGGACAGGGGCGAGCAATCAGCCCCAGCATTTT.

This clonotype was seen a few times. The chain links TRBV25-1 to TRBJ1-6, with a possible D match to TRBD1 (6 bases). Germline CDR1 MGHDK, CDR2 SYGVNS. This CDR3 spans 16 amino acids. V was shortened by 3 bases and J by 9 bases, with 18 bases between the two germline ends. This chain's CDR3 is CASSDPSTGGSSPLHF. CDR3 in DNA: TGTGCCAGCAGTGACCCCTCGACAGGAGGAAGTTCACCCCTCCACTTT.

With respect to this clonotype: This could be a read error, since a much larger clone is one nucleotide away. The rearrangement links TRBV6-2 or TRBV6-3 to TRBJ2-1; tentative D call: TRBD1 (6 bases). The CDR3 sequence is 12 residues long. The germline V gene has CDR1 MNHEY and CDR2 SVGEGT. Trimming cost V 5 bases and J 8 bases, with 10 bases left between them. As DNA, the CDR3 is TGTGCCAGCAGTGGACAGTACGATGAGCAGTTCTTC. Translating gives CASSGQYDEQFF.

This clonotype was recorded at least ten times. The CDR3 DNA follows: TGCAGCGTTATGTCTTGGACTAGCGGGAGGGCAGACTACGAGCAGTACTTC. It yields the protein CSVMSWTSGRADYEQYF. The chain carries TRBV29-1 and TRBJ2-7, with TRBD2 matching over 15 bases. The junction had 11 bases not matched to a gene; V was cut back by 5 bases and J by 3 bases. Per the germline V gene, CDR1 is SQVTM and CDR2 is ANQGSEA. The CDR3 extends over 17 amino acids.

This clonotype was seen at least ten times. The chain uses TRBV12-3 or TRBV12-4 and TRBJ1-5; 7 bases match TRBD1. CDR3 size: 11 residues. J gave up 5 bases and V 8 bases, and 0 bases lay outside the gene matches. The CDR3, as DNA: TGTGCCAGCCAGGGGGATCAGCCCCAGCATTTT. This sequence encodes CASQGDQPQHF.

The table lists this clonotype with many counts. V gene TRBV13 combines with J gene TRBJ2-3; D ambiguous. Germline loops: CDR1 PRHDT, CDR2 FYEKMQ (reference sequence). The CDR3 sequence is 14 residues long. Trimming pared 4 bases from V and 3 bases from J, leaving 11 bases between. CDR3 DNA: TGTGCCAGCAGCTCCCCGGCATCAACAGATACGCAGTATTTT. This encodes CASSSPASTDTQYF.

V and J are TRBV9 and TRBJ2-1; 7 positions match TRBD2. V shed 0 bases, J shed 6 bases, and the junction held 6 bases outside the gene matches. CDR1 SGDLS and CDR2 YYNGEE come from the germline V gene. This CDR3 contains 15 residues. CDR3 sequence: CASSVGEGLVNEQFF. CDR3 nucleotides: TGTGCCAGCAGCGTAGGGGAGGGGCTAGTCAATGAGCAGTTCTTC.

Turning to this clonotype: At one boundary the junction diverges from the germline segment, which might be a read error. J is TRBJ2-3 and V is TRBV5-1, with 12 nucleotides matching TRBD1. The CDR3 is made up of 16 amino acids. The germline V gene has CDR1 SGHRS and CDR2 YFSETQ. The CDR3 nucleotides are TGTGCCAGCAGCCCCGGGGACAGGGGGCGAACAGATACGCAGTATTTT. Its translation is CASSPGDRGRTDTQYF.

This clonotype was seen a single time. This sequence joins TRBV2 and TRBJ2-6; TRBD1 aligns across 9 bases. Germline loops: CDR1 SNHLY, CDR2 FYNNEI. The CDR3 has 17 amino acids. The V gene end was trimmed by 7 bases and the J gene end by 0 bases; junction bases not matched to a gene: 7. As DNA, the CDR3 is TGTGCCAGCAACCCTCGGACAGGGGACTCTGGGGCCAACGTCCTGACTTTC. This codes for CASNPRTGDSGANVLTF.

This clonotype was detected many times. The CDR3 coding sequence is TGTGCCAGCAGTGAAGCGCCAGGACGAGGATCACCCCTCCACTTT. This codes for CASSEAPGRGSPLHF. The chain combines TRBV2 with TRBJ1-6; D call uncertain. There are 15 residues in the CDR3. Deletions cut 0 bases from V and 10 bases from J, with 13 bases between. Germline CDR1 and CDR2: SNHLY and FYNNEI.